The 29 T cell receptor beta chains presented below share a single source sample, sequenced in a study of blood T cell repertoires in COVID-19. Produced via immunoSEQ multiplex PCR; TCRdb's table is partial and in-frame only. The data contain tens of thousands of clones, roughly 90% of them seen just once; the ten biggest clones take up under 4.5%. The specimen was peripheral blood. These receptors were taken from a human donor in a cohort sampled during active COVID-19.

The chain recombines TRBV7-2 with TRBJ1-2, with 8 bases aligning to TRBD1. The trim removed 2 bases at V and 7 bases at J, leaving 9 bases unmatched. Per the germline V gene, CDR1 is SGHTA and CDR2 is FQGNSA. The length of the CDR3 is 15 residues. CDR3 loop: CASSLQGQGSSGYTF. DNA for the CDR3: TGTGCCAGCAGCTTACAAGGACAGGGCTCCAGTGGCTACACCTTC. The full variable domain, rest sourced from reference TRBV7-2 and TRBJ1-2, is GAGVSQSPSNKVTEKGKDVELRCDPISGHTALYWYRQSLGQGLEFLIYFQGNSAPDKSGLPSDRFSAERTGGSVSTLTIQRTQQEDSAVYLCASSLQGQGSSGYTFGSGTRLTVV.

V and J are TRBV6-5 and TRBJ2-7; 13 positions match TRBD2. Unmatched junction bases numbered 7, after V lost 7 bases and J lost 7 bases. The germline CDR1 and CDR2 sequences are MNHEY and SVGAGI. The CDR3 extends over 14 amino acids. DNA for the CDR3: TGTGCCAGCAAACTAGCGGGAGGGCCAAGGGAGCAGTACTTC. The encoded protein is CASKLAGGPREQYF.

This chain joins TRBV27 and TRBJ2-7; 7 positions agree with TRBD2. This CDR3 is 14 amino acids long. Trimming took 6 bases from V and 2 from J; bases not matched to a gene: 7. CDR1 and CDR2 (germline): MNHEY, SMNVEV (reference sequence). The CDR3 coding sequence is TGTGCCAGCAGGGCCTCCAGCGGGGCCTACGAGCAGTACTTC. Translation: CASRASSGAYEQYF.

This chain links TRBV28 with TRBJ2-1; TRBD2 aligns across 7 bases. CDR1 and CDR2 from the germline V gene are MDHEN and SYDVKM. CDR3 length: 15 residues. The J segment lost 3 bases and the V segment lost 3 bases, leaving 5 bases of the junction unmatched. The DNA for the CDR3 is TGTGCCAGCAGTTTGGGACGGGAGGTCTACAATGAGCAGTTCTTC. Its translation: CASSLGREVYNEQFF.

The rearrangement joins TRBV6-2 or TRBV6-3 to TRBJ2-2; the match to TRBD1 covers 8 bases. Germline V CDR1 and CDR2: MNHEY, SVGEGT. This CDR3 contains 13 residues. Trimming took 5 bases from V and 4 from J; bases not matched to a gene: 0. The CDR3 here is CASSTGGTGELFF. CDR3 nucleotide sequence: TGTGCCAGCAGTACAGGGGGCACCGGGGAGCTGTTTTTT.

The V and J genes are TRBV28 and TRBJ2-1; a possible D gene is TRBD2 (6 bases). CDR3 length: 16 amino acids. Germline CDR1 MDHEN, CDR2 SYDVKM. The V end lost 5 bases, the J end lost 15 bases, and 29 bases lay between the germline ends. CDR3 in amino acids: CASSTAQPGSGTQGFF. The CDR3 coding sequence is TGTGCCAGCAGTACCGCCCAACCGGGATCCGGGACTCAGGGGTTCTTC. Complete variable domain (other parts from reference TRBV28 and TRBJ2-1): DVKVTQSSRYLVKRTGEKVFLECVQDMDHENMFWYRQDPGLGLRLIYFSYDVKMKEKGDIPEGYSVSREKKERFSLILESASTNQTSMYLCASSTAQPGSGTQGFFGPGTRLTVL.

The CDR3 sequence is CASSYTGGGYEQYF. Written as DNA, the CDR3 is TGTGCCAGCAGTTACACAGGGGGCGGGTACGAGCAGTACTTC. V and J are TRBV28 and TRBJ2-7; 9 positions match TRBD1. This CDR3 comprises 14 residues. The V segment lost 4 bases and the J segment 4 bases; nucleotides outside the gene matches: 5. The germline V gene has CDR1 MDHEN and CDR2 SYDVKM.

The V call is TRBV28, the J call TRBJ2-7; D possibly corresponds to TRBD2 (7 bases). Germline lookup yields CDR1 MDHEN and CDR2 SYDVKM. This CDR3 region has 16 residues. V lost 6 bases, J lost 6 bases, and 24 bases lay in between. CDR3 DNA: TGTGCCAGCAGGGGGGGGGCCGCAGGAGCACATCGCGAGCAGTACTTC. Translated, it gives CASRGGAAGAHREQYF. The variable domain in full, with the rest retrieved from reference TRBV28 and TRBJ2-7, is DVKVTQSSRYLVKRTGEKVFLECVQDMDHENMFWYRQDPGLGLRLIYFSYDVKMKEKGDIPEGYSVSREKKERFSLILESASTNQTSMYLCASRGGAAGAHREQYFGPGTRLTVT.

Written as DNA, the CDR3 is TGTGCCACAAAGATTGGGACACCCACATGGAGCACTGAAGCTTTCTTT. As protein: CATKIGTPTWSTEAFF. The chain links TRBV19 to TRBJ1-1; tentatively, D is TRBD1 (6 bases). Germline CDR1 is LNHDA and CDR2 is SQIVND (reference sequence). V lost 10 bases, J lost 4 bases, and 25 bases lay in between. The CDR3 sequence is 16 residues long.

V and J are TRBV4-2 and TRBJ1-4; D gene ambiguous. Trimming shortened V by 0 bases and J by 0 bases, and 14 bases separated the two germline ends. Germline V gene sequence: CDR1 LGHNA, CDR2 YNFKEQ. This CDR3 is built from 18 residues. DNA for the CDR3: TGTGCCAGCAGCCAAGATTTGGCGGCCCGAGCAACTAATGAAAAACTGTTTTTT. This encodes CASSQDLAARATNEKLFF.

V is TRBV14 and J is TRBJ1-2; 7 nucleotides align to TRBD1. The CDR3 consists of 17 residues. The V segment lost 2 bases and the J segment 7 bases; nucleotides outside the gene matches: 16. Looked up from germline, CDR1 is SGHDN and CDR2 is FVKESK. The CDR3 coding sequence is TGTGCCAGCAGCCAAATCGTCCTCGGGACAGCCTTGCTTGGCTACACCTTC. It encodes CASSQIVLGTALLGYTF.

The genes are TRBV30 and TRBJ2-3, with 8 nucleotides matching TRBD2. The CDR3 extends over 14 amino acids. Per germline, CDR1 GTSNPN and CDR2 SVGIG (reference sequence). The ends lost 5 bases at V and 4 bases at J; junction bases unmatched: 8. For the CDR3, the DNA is TGTGCCTGGGCAACACTAGCGGCCGCAGATACGCAGTATTTT. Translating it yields CAWATLAAADTQYF.

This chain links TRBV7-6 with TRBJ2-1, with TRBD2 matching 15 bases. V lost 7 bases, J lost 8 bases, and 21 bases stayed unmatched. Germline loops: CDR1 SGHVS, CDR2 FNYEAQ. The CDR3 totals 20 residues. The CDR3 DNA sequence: TGTGCCAGCAAACCTGGGACTAGCGGGGGGCTCAGGGTGGGAGACGATGAGCAGTTCTTC. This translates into CASKPGTSGGLRVGDDEQFF.

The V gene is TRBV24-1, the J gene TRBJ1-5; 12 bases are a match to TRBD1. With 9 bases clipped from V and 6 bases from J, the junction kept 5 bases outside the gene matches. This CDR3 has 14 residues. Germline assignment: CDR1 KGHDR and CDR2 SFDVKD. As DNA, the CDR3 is TGTGCCACCGGGACAGGGGGCGGGGGTCAGCCCCAGCATTTT. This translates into CATGTGGGGQPQHF.

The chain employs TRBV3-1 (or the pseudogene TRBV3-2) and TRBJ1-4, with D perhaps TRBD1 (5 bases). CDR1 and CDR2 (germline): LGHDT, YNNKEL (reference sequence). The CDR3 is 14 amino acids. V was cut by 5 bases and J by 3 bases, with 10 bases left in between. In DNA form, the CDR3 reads TGTGCCAGCAGCACCAGGGCGGCTAATGAAAAACTGTTTTTT. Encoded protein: CASSTRAANEKLFF.

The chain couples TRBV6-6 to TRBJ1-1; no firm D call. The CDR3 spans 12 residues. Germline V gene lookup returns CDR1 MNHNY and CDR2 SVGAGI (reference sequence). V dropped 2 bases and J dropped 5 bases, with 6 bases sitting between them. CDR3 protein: CASSYTGTEAFF. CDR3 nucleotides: TGTGCCAGCAGTTACACCGGTACTGAAGCTTTCTTT.

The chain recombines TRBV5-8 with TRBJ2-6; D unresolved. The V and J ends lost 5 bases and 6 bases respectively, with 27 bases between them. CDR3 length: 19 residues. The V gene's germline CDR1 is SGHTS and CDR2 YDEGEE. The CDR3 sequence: CASRGEADRSFSLANVLTF. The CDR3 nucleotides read TGTGCCAGCAGGGGTGAGGCAGATCGTTCCTTTTCTTTGGCCAACGTCCTGACTTTC.

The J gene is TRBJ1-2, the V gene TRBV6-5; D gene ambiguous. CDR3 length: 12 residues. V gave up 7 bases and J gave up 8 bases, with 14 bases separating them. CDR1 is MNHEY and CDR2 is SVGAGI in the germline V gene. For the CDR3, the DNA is TGTGCCAGCACCTCCACCTCGGGGGGCTACACCTTC. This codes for CASTSTSGGYTF.

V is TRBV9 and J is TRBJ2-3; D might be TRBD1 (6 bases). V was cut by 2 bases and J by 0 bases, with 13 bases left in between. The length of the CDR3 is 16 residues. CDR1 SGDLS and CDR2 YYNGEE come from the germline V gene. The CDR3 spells CASSVETGHSTDTQYF. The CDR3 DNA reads TGTGCCAGCAGCGTCGAGACAGGACATAGCACAGATACGCAGTATTTT.

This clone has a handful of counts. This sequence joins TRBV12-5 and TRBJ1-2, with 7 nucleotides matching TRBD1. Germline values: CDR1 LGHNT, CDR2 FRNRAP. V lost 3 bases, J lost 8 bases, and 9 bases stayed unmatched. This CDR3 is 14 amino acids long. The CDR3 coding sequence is TGTGCTAGTGGTTTTGAGACAGGGCTAGAGGGCTACACCTTC. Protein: CASGFETGLEGYTF.

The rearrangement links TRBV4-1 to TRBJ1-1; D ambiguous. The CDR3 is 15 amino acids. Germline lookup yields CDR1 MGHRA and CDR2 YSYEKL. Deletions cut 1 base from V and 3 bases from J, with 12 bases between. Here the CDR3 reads CASSQGPGGDTEAFF. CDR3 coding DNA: TGCGCCAGCAGCCAAGGGCCTGGCGGGGACACTGAAGCTTTCTTT.

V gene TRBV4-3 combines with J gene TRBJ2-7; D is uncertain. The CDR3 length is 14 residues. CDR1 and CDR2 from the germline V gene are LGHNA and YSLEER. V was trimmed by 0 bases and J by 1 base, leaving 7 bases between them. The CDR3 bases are TGCGCCAGCAGCCAAGATACTACTTCCTACGAGCAGTACTTC. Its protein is CASSQDTTSYEQYF.

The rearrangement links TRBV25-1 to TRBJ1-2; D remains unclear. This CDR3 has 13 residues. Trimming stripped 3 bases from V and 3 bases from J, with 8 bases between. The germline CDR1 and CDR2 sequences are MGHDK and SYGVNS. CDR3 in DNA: TGTGCCAGCAGTGAGCACAGACACTATGGCTACACCTTC. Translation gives CASSEHRHYGYTF.

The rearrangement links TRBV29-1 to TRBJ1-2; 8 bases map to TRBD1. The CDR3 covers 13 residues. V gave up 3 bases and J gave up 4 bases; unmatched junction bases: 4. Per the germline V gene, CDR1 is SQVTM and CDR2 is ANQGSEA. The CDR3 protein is CSVDQGAVYGYTF. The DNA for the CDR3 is TGCAGCGTTGATCAGGGGGCGGTCTATGGCTACACCTTC.

The CDR3 coding sequence is TGTGCCAGCAGCCAACCAGGCGTGCAGGTTGCCTACTATGGCTACACCTTC. Translation: CASSQPGVQVAYYGYTF. The chain carries TRBV7-9 and TRBJ1-2; D unresolved. The V end lost 5 bases, the J end lost 3 bases, and 22 bases lay between the germline ends. This CDR3 has 17 amino acids. Germline V gives CDR1 SEHNR, CDR2 FQNEAQ (reference sequence).

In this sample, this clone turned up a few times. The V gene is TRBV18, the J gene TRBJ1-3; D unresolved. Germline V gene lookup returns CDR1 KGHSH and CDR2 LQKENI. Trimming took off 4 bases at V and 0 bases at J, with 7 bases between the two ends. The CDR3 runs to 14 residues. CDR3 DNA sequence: TGTGCCAGCTCACTGGCTAGCTCTGGAAACACCATATATTTT. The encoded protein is CASSLASSGNTIYF.

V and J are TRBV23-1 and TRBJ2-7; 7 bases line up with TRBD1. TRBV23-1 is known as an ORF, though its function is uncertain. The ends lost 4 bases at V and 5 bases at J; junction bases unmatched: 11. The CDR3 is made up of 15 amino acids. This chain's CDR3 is CASSPKPTGDNEQYF. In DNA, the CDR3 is TGCGCCAGCAGTCCTAAGCCTACAGGGGACAACGAGCAGTACTTC.

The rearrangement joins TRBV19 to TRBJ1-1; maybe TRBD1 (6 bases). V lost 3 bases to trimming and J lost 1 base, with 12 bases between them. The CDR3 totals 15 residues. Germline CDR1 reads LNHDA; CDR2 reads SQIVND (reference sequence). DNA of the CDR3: TGTGCCAGTAGTATGTATGGGACATCGAACACTGAAGCTTTCTTT. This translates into CASSMYGTSNTEAFF.

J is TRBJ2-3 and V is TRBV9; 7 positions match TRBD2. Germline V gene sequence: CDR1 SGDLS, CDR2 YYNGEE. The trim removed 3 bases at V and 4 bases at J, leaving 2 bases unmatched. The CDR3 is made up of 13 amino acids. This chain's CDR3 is CASSGDYPDTQYF. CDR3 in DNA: TGTGCCAGCAGCGGGGACTACCCAGATACGCAGTATTTT.